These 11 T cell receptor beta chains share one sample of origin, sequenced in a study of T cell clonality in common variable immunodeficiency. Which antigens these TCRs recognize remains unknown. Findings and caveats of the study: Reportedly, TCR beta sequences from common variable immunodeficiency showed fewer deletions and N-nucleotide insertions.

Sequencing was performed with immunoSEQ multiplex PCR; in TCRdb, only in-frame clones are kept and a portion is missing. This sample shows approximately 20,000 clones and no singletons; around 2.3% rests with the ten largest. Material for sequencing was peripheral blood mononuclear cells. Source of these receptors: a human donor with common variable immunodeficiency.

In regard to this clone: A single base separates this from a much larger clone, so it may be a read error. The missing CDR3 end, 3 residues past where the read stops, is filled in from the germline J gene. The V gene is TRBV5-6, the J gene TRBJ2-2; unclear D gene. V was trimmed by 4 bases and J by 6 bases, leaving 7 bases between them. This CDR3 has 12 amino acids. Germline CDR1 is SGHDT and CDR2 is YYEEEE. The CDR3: CASSSTAGELFF. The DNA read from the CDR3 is TGTGCCAGCAGCAGCACAGCCGGGGAG.

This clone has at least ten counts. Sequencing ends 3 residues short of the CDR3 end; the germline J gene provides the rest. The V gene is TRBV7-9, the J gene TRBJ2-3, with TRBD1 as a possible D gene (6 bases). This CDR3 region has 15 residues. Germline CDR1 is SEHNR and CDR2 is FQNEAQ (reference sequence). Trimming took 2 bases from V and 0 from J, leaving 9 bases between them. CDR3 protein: CASSLTGPSTDTQYF. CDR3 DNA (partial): TGTGCCAGCAGCTTAACAGGGCCGAGCACAGATACG. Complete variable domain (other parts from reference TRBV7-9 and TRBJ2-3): DTGVSQNPRHKITKRGQNVTFRCDPISEHNRLYWYRQTLGQGPEFLTYFQNEAQLEKSRLLSDRFSAERPKGSFSTLEIQRTEQGDSAMYLCASSLTGPSTDTQYFGPGTRLTVL.

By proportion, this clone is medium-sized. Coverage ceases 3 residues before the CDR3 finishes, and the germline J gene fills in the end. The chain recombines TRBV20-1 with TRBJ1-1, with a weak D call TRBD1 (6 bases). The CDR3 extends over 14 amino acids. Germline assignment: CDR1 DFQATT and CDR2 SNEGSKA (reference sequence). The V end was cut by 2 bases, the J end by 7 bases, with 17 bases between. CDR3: CSARPGTGIFEAFF. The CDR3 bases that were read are TGCAGTGCTAGACCAGGAACAGGGATCTTTGAA.

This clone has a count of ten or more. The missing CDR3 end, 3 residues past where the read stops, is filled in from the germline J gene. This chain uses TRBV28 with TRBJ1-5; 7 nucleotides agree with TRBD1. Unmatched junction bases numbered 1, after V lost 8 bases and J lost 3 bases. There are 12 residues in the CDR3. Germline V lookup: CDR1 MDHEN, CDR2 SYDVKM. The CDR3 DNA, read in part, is TGTGCCAGCGGACAGGTCAATCAGCCC. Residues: CASGQVNQP. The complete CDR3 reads CASGQVNQPQHF.

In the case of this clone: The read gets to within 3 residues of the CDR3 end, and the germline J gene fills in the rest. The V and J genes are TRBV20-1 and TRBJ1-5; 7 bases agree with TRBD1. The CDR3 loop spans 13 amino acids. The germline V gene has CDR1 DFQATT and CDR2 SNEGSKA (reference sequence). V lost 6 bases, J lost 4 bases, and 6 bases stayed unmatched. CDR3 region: CSATGTVNQPQHF. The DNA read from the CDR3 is TGCAGTGCAACCGGGACAGTTAATCAGCCC.

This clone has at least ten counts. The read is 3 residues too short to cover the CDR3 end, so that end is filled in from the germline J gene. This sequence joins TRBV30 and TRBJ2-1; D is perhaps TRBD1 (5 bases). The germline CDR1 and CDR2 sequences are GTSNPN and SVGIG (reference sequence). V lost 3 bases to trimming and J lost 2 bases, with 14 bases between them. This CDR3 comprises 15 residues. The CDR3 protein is CAWSLEVGAYNEQFF. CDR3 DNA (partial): TGTGCCTGGAGCCTCGAGGTAGGGGCCTACAATGAG.

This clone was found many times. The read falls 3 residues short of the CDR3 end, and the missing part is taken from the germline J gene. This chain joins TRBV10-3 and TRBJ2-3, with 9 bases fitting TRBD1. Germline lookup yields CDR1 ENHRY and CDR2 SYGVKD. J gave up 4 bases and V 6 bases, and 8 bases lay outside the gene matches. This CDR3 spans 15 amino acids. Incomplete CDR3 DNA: TGTGCCATCAGCAATACAGGGGGCGGGGCAGATACG. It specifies CAISNTGGGADT. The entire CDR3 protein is CAISNTGGGADTQYF.

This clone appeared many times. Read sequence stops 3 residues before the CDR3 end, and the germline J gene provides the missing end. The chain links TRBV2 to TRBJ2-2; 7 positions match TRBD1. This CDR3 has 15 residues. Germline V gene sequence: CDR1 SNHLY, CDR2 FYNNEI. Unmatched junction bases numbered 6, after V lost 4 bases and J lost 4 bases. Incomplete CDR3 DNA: TGTGCCAGCAGTGTACAGGGGATTGGCACCGGGGAG. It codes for CASSVQGIGTGE. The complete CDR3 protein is CASSVQGIGTGELFF.

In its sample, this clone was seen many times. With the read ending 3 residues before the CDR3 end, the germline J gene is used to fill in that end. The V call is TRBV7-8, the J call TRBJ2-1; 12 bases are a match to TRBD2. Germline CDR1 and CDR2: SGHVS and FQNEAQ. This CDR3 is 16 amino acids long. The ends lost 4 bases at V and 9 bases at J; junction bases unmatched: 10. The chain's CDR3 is CASSSERTSGKGEQFF. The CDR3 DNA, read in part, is TGTGCCAGCAGCTCCGAGAGGACTAGCGGGAAGGGTGAG. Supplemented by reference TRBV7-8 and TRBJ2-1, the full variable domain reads GAGVSQSPRYKVAKRGQDVALRCDPISGHVSLFWYQQALGQGPEFLTYFQNEAQLDKSGLPSDRFFAERPEGSVSTLKIQRTQQEDSAVYLCASSSERTSGKGEQFFGPGTRLTVL.

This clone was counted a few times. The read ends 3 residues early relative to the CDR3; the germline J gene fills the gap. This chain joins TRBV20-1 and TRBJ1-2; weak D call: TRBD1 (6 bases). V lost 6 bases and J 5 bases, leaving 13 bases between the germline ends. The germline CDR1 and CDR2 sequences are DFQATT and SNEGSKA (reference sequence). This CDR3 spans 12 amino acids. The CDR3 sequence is CSASAQGYGYTF. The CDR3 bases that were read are TGCAGTGCCTCAGCCCAGGGGTATGGC.

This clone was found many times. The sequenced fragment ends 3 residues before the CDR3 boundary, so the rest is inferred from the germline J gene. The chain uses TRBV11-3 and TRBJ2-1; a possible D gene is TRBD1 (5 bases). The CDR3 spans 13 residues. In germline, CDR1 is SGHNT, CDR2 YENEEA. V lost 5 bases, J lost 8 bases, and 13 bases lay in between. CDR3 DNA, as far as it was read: TGTGCCAGCAGCGAGGACAACTTCGATGAG. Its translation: CASSEDNFDE. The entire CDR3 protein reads CASSEDNFDEQFF.